Listed here are 9 T cell receptor beta chains from one sample, sequenced in a study of graft-versus-host responses after intestinal transplantation. The antigens for these receptors are not known. TCRdb keeps only in-frame clones here, not all; method: immunoSEQ multiplex PCR. The table includes some 86,000 clones, under 95% detected once. The material was unstimulated CD8+ T cells sorted from spleen or lymph node cells, obtained before intestinal transplant. The receptors derive from a human donor who received an intestinal transplant.

The V gene is TRBV7-2, the J gene TRBJ1-2; D not resolved. Germline V gives CDR1 SGHTA, CDR2 FQGNSA. Deletions cut 0 bases from V and 4 bases from J, with 6 bases between. The CDR3 runs 13 residues. DNA of the CDR3: TGTGCCAGCAGCTTAGCGGGGAGCTATGGCTACACCTTC. This encodes CASSLAGSYGYTF.

The chain combines TRBV19 with TRBJ1-1; 7 nucleotides match TRBD1. Germline values: CDR1 LNHDA, CDR2 SQIVND (reference sequence). The CDR3 consists of 12 residues. CDR3 residues: CGAGQMNTEAFF. CDR3 in DNA: TGTGGGGCGGGACAGATGAACACTGAAGCTTTCTTT.

This rearrangement joins TRBV13 to TRBJ1-6; 8 positions match TRBD1. Germline CDR1 reads PRHDT; CDR2 reads FYEKMQ (reference sequence). The CDR3 totals 15 residues. Unmatched junction bases numbered 10, after V lost 5 bases and J lost 10 bases. The DNA for the CDR3 is TGTGCCAGCAGCCAAGGACAGGGTCGGTACTCACCCCTCCACTTT. Encoded protein: CASSQGQGRYSPLHF. The full variable domain, its missing parts supplied by reference TRBV13 and TRBJ1-6, is AAGVIQSPRHLIKEKRETATLKCYPIPRHDTVYWYQQGPGQDPQFLISFYEKMQSDKGSIPDRFSAQQFSDYHSELNMSSLELGDSALYFCASSQGQGRYSPLHFGNGTRLTVT.

The chain links TRBV4-1 to TRBJ2-3, with D perhaps given as TRBD1 or TRBD2 (5 bases each). The V gene's germline CDR1 is MGHRA and CDR2 YSYEKL. V gave up 0 bases and J gave up 7 bases, with 17 bases separating them. The CDR3 runs 16 residues. CDR3 sequence reads: CASSQEPGTEKYTQYF. DNA of the CDR3: TGCGCCAGCAGCCAAGAACCCGGGACGGAGAAGTATACGCAGTATTTT.

This clone was seen just once. This rearrangement joins TRBV9 to TRBJ2-1; D ambiguous. From germline, CDR1 is SGDLS and CDR2 YYNGEE. V was shortened by 0 bases and J by 8 bases, with 12 bases between the two germline ends. The CDR3 runs to 14 residues. The CDR3: CASSVESGPDEQFF. The CDR3 DNA sequence: TGTGCCAGCAGCGTAGAATCTGGCCCCGATGAGCAGTTCTTC.

The gene calls are TRBV27 and TRBJ2-3; 8 bases are a match to TRBD1. The CDR3 sequence is 14 residues long. V shed 4 bases and J 2 bases; nucleotides not matched to a gene: 2. Germline V gene data show CDR1 as MNHEY and CDR2 as SMNVEV (reference sequence). CDR3 in DNA: TGTGCCAGCAGTTCGGACAGGGACACAGATACGCAGTATTTT. Protein sequence: CASSSDRDTDTQYF.

The gene calls are TRBV9 and TRBJ2-3; 8 bases are a match to TRBD2. The CDR3 runs to 17 residues. In germline, CDR1 is SGDLS, CDR2 YYNGEE. V dropped 0 bases and J dropped 6; count of bases not matched to a gene: 12. The CDR3 spells CASSVASSGGRGDTQYF. In DNA form, the CDR3 reads TGTGCCAGCAGCGTAGCAAGCAGCGGGGGCCGTGGGGATACGCAGTATTTT.

The rearrangement uses TRBV13 and TRBJ2-1, with D maybe TRBD1 (6 bases). Trimming removed 6 bases from V and 5 bases from J, with 8 bases in between. This CDR3 has 12 residues. Germline V CDR1 and CDR2: PRHDT, FYEKMQ (reference sequence). CDR3 loop: CASRWDNNEQFF. Here the CDR3 DNA reads TGTGCCAGCAGATGGGACAACAATGAGCAGTTCTTC.

The V and J genes are TRBV28 and TRBJ1-1; 7 bases align to TRBD1. The CDR3 is 15 amino acids. Trimming at V came to 2 bases and at J to 3 bases, leaving 6 bases not matched to a gene. Germline V CDR1 and CDR2: MDHEN, SYDVKM. CDR3 in amino acids: CASSLTGARDTEAFF. The CDR3 coding sequence is TGTGCCAGCAGTTTAACAGGGGCGCGCGACACTGAAGCTTTCTTT.